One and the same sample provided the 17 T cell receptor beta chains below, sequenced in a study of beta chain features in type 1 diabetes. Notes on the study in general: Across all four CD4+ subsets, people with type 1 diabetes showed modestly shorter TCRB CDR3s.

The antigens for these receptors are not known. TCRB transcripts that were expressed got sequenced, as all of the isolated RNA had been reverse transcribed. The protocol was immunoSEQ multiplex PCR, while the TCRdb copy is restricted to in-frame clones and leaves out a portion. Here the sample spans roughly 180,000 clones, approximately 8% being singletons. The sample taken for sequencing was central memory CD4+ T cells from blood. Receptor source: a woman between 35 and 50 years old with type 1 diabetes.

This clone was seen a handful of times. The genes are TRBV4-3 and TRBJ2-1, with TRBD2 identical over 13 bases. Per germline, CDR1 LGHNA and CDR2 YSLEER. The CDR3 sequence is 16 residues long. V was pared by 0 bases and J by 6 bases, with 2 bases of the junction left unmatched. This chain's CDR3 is CASSQEGLAGVNEQFF. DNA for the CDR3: TGCGCCAGCAGCCAAGAAGGACTAGCGGGAGTCAATGAGCAGTTCTTC.

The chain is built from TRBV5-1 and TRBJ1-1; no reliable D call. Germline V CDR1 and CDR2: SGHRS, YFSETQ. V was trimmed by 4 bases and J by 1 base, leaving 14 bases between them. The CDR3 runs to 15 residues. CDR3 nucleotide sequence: TGCGCCAGCAGCGTGGGAGGAGGAGGGAACACTGAAGCTTTCTTT. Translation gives CASSVGGGGNTEAFF.

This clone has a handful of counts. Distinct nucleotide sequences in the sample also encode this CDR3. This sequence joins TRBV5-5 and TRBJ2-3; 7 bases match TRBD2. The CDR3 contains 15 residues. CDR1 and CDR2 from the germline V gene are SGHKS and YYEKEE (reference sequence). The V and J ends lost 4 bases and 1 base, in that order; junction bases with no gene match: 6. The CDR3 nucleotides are TGTGCCAGCAGCCTACCTGGGGGGGGCACAGATACGCAGTATTTT. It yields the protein CASSLPGGGTDTQYF.

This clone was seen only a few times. In DNA form, the CDR3 reads TGTGCCAGCAGCACACAGGTTGGGACTGAAGCTTTCTTT. Its protein product is CASSTQVGTEAFF. The chain is built from TRBV6-1 and TRBJ1-1, with a possible D match to TRBD1 (5 bases). The V end was cut by 6 bases, the J end by 5 bases, with 13 bases between. Germline lookup yields CDR1 MNHNS and CDR2 SASEGT. This CDR3 comprises 13 residues.

The CDR3 sequence is CASSRSGARTDTQYF. CDR3 in DNA: TGTGCCAGCAGTCGAAGCGGGGCCCGCACAGATACGCAGTATTTT. The chain is built from TRBV6-1 and TRBJ2-3; 7 positions agree with TRBD2. The CDR3 consists of 15 residues. Germline V CDR1 and CDR2: MNHNS, SASEGT. Trimming took 5 bases from V and 1 from J; bases not matched to a gene: 6.

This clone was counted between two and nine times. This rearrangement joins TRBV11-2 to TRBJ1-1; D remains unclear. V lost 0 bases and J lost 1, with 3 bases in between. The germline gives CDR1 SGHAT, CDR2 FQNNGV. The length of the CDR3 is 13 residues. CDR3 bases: TGTGCCAGCAGCTTAGAGAGGAACACTGAAGCTTTCTTT. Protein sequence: CASSLERNTEAFF. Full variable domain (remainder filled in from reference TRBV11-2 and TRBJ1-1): EAGVAQSPRYKIIEKRQSVAFWCNPISGHATLYWYQQILGQGPKLLIQFQNNGVVDDSQLPKDRFSAERLKGVDSTLKIQPAKLEDSAVYLCASSLERNTEAFFGQGTRLTVV.

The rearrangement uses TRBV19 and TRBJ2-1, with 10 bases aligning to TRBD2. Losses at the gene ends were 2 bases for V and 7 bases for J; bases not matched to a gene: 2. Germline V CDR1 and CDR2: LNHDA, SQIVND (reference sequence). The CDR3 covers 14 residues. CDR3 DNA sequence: TGTGCCAGTAGTATAAAACTAGCGGGAAATGAGCAGTTCTTC. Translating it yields CASSIKLAGNEQFF.

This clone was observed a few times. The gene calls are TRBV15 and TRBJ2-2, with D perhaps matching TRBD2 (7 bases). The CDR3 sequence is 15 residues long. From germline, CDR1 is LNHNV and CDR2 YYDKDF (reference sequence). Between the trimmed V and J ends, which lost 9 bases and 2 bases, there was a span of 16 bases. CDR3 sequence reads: CATRTRGANTGELFF. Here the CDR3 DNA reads TGTGCCACGCGGACCCGGGGGGCCAACACCGGGGAGCTGTTTTTT.

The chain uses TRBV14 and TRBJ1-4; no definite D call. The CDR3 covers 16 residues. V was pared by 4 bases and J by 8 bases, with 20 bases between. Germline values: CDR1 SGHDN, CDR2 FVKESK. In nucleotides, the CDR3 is TGTGCCAGCAGCCCCCGCGAGAGCGCTCGAAGGGAAAAACTGTTTTTT. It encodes CASSPRESARREKLFF.

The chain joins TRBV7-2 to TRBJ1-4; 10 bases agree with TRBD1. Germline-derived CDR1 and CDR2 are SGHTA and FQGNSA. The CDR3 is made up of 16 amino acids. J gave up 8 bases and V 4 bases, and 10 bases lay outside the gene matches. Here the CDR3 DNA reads TGTGCCAGCAGCTGGTTATATGGGACAGGGGAAGAAAAACTGTTTTTT. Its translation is CASSWLYGTGEEKLFF.

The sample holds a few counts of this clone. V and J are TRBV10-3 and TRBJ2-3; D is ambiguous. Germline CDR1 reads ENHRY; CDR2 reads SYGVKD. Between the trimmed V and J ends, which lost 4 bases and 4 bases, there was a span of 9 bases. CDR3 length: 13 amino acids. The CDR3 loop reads CAISGLEADTQYF. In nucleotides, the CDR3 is TGTGCCATCAGTGGGTTAGAGGCAGATACGCAGTATTTT.

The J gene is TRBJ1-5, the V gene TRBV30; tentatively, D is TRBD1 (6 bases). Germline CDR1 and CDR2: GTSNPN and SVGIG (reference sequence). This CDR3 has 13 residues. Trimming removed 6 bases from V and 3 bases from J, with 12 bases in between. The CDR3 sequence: CACSGQNNQPQHF. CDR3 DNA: TGTGCCTGCTCGGGACAAAACAATCAGCCCCAGCATTTT.

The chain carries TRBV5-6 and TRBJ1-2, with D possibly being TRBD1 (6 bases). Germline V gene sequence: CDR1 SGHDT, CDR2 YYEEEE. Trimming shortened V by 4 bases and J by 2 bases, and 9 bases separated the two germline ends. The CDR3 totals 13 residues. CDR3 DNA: TGTGCCAGCAGCGCGGACAGAAACTATGGCTACACCTTC. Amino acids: CASSADRNYGYTF.

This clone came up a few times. As DNA, the CDR3 is TGTGCCAGCAGTTTAAGGAGGGATGAGCAGTTCTTC. It encodes CASSLRRDEQFF. This chain connects TRBV28 to TRBJ2-1; D is possibly TRBD2 (6 bases). The germline gives CDR1 MDHEN, CDR2 SYDVKM. The CDR3 is 12 amino acids. Trimming shortened V by 2 bases and J by 8 bases, and 7 bases separated the two germline ends.

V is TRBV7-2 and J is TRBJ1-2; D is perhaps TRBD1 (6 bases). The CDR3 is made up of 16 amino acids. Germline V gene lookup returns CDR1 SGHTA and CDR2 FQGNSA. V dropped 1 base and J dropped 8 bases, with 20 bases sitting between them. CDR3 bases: TGTGCCAGCAGCTTAGGGGCGAGGGGGAGTCTTGGGGGCTACACCTTC. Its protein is CASSLGARGSLGGYTF.

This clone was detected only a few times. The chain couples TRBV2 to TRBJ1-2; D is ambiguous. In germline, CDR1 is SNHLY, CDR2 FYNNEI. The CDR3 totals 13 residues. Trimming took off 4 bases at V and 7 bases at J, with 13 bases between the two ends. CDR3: CASSVTVPSGYTF. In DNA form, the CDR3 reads TGTGCCAGCAGTGTCACCGTTCCGAGTGGCTACACCTTC.

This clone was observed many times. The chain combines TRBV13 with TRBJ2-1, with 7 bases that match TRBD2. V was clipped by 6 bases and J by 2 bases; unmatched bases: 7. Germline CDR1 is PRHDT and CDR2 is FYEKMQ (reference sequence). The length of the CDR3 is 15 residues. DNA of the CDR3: TGTGCCAGCAGTTTGAGCGGGACGACCTACAATGAGCAGTTCTTC. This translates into CASSLSGTTYNEQFF.